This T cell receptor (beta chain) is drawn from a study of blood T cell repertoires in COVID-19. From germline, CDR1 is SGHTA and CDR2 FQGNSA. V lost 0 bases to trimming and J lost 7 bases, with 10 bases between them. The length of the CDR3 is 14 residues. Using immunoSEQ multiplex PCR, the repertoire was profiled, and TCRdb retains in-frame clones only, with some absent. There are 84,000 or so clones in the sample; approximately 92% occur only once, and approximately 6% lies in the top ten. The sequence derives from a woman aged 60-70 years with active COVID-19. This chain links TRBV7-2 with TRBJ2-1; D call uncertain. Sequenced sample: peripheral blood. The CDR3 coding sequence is TGTGCCAGCAGCTTAGCGCTTAGTTGGAATGAGCAGTTCTTC. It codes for CASSLALSWNEQFF. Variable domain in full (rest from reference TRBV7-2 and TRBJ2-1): GAGVSQSPSNKVTEKGKDVELRCDPISGHTALYWYRQSLGQGLEFLIYFQGNSAPDKSGLPSDRFSAERTGGSVSTLTIQRTQQEDSAVYLCASSLALSWNEQFFGPGTRLTVL.